This is a list of T cell receptor beta chains from one sample in a study of blood T cell repertoires in COVID-19. The protocol was immunoSEQ multiplex PCR, while the TCRdb copy is restricted to in-frame clones and leaves out a portion. This sample has fewer than 70,000 clones; roughly 89% occur once, and the top ten carry 7% to 10%. The source material was peripheral blood. Receptor source: a man in his forties or fifties with active COVID-19. Both conserved end residues are part of each CDR3. The order of the fields is V gene, clone size, J gene, D gene, CDR3 protein, CDR3 DNA. D genes are given only for firm matches. Where a row states a size, it is once, few, many or the class of an expanded clone; other rows omit it.

TRBV3-1/TRBV3-2	NA	TRBJ2-7	TRBD2	CASSQVFGSGEKNEQYF	TGTGCCAGCAGCCAAGTATTTGGCAGCGGGGAAAAAAACGAGCAGTACTTC
TRBV12-3/TRBV12-4	NA	TRBJ1-1	NA	CASSLASTEAFF	TGTGCCAGCAGTCTCGCCAGCACTGAAGCTTTCTTT
TRBV7-2	NA	TRBJ2-7	NA	CASSYGQIYEQYF	TGTGCCAGCAGCTATGGACAGATCTACGAGCAGTACTTC
TRBV4-3	NA	TRBJ1-1	TRBD1	CASSQSPLTGARTEAFF	TGCGCCAGCAGCCAATCGCCCCTCACAGGGGCGAGGACTGAAGCTTTCTTT
TRBV5-1	NA	TRBJ2-7	TRBD1	CASSRDRNEQYF	TGCGCCAGCAGTCGGGACAGGAACGAGCAGTACTTC
TRBV7-9	NA	TRBJ2-5	TRBD1	CASSKLTGLQETQYF	TGTGCCAGCAGCAAATTGACAGGGTTGCAAGAGACCCAGTACTTC
TRBV19	NA	TRBJ2-7	TRBD1	CASSMTGEGEQYF	TGTGCCAGTAGTATGACAGGGGAAGGCGAGCAGTACTTC
TRBV5-8	NA	TRBJ2-7	NA	CASSLHRKGIYEQYF	TGTGCCAGCAGCTTGCACCGCAAGGGGATCTACGAGCAGTACTTC
TRBV2	NA	TRBJ2-7	TRBD1	CASSPDFGQVGKGSYEQYF	TGTGCCAGCAGTCCCGATTTCGGACAGGTTGGGAAAGGCTCCTACGAGCAGTACTTC
TRBV24-1	NA	TRBJ2-1	TRBD2	CATSDPSGGRDNEQFF	TGTGCCACCAGTGACCCTAGCGGGGGGCGTGACAATGAGCAGTTCTTC
TRBV19	NA	TRBJ1-6	TRBD1	CASSLTGDPTDNSPLHF	TGTGCCAGTAGTCTCACAGGGGACCCTACTGATAATTCACCCCTCCACTTT
TRBV5-6	NA	TRBJ2-3	TRBD2	CASSGGGGTDTQYF	TGTGCCAGCAGCGGCGGGGGGGGCACAGATACGCAGTATTTT
TRBV30	NA	TRBJ2-7	TRBD1	CAWSASTGDEQYF	TGTGCCTGGAGTGCCTCCACAGGGGACGAGCAGTACTTC
TRBV5-1	NA	TRBJ2-1	TRBD1	CASSFQTGIDAFYNEQFF	TGCGCCAGCAGCTTCCAGACAGGGATAGACGCCTTTTACAATGAGCAGTTCTTC
TRBV7-2	once	TRBJ1-3	TRBD1	CASSLQQGAAGNTIYF	TGTGCCAGCAGCTTACAACAGGGGGCAGCTGGAAACACCATATATTTT
TRBV6-5	once	TRBJ1-1	TRBD1	CASRQTGGTEAFF	TGTGCCAGCAGACAAACAGGGGGCACTGAAGCTTTCTTT
TRBV5-1	once	TRBJ2-5	NA	CASSSDIQETQYF	TGCGCCAGCAGCTCGGACATACAAGAGACCCAGTACTTC
TRBV30	NA	TRBJ1-2	NA	CAWGSYGYTF	TGTGCCTGGGGGTCTTATGGCTACACCTTC
TRBV7-2	NA	TRBJ1-2	TRBD1	CASSHPISGGKDYGYTF	TGTGCCAGCAGCCACCCCATCTCAGGGGGCAAGGACTATGGCTACACCTTC
TRBV10-2	NA	TRBJ1-3	NA	CASSESRVASGNTIYF	TGCGCCAGCAGTGAGTCGAGGGTCGCCTCTGGAAACACCATATATTTT
TRBV6-2/TRBV6-3	NA	TRBJ1-1	TRBD1	CASSLQGIMNTEAFF	TGTGCCAGCAGTTTACAGGGGATCATGAACACTGAAGCTTTCTTT
TRBV7-2	few	TRBJ1-6	NA	CASSTGPARNSPLHF	TGTGCCAGCAGCACAGGACCCGCCAGAAATTCACCCCTCCACTTT
TRBV6-2/TRBV6-3	NA	TRBJ1-5	TRBD1	CASSWDSSSQPQHF	TGTGCCAGCAGCTGGGACAGCAGTAGTCAGCCCCAGCATTTT
TRBV29-1	NA	TRBJ2-7	TRBD2	CSVEGLAGESFYEQYF	TGCAGCGTTGAGGGTCTTGCGGGGGAGTCCTTTTACGAGCAGTACTTC
TRBV2	NA	TRBJ2-5	NA	CASSDREQETQYF	TGTGCCAGCAGTGACAGGGAACAAGAGACCCAGTACTTC
TRBV6-5	once	TRBJ1-2	TRBD1	CASSYLGAGGSNGYTF	TGTGCCAGCAGTTACTTAGGGGCAGGGGGCTCGAATGGCTACACCTTC
TRBV11-2	NA	TRBJ1-3	NA	CASSLDRQATGNTIYF	TGTGCCAGCAGCTTAGATAGGCAGGCTACTGGAAACACCATATATTTT
TRBV12-3/TRBV12-4	once	TRBJ1-6	NA	CASRAGGASPLHF	TGTGCCAGCCGGGCGGGGGGCGCTTCACCCCTCCACTTT
TRBV3-1/TRBV3-2	NA	TRBJ1-1	NA	CASSQREGYTEAFF	TGTGCCAGCAGCCAAAGGGAGGGGTACACTGAAGCTTTCTTT
TRBV7-9	NA	TRBJ1-5	NA	CASSPQGGPNQPQHF	TGTGCCAGCAGCCCCCAAGGGGGACCCAATCAGCCCCAGCATTTT
TRBV10-3	once	TRBJ1-3	NA	CAISEQGTGNTIYF	TGTGCCATCAGCGAACAGGGTACCGGAAACACCATATATTTT
TRBV11-2	NA	TRBJ2-3	NA	CASSSVQGIFDTDTQYF	TGTGCCAGCAGCTCAGTACAGGGTATTTTCGACACAGATACGCAGTATTTT
TRBV3-1/TRBV3-2	NA	TRBJ1-2	NA	CASGQGRGNYGYTF	TGTGCCAGCGGGCAGGGGCGCGGTAACTATGGCTACACCTTC
TRBV27	NA	TRBJ2-1	TRBD2	CASSPGTSTYNEQFF	TGTGCCAGCAGTCCAGGGACTAGCACCTACAATGAGCAGTTCTTC
TRBV19	NA	TRBJ1-4	TRBD1	CASSISYGQGEFTTNEKLFF	TGTGCCAGTAGTATCTCTTACGGACAGGGGGAATTTACAACTAATGAAAAACTGTTTTTT
TRBV5-1	NA	TRBJ2-3	TRBD2	CASSIERGGVDTQYF	TGCGCCAGCAGCATCGAGCGGGGGGGCGTAGATACGCAGTATTTT
TRBV7-8	NA	TRBJ1-2	NA	CASSLGRDSGYTF	TGTGCCAGCAGCTTAGGCCGGGATTCCGGCTACACCTTC
TRBV27	NA	TRBJ2-1	TRBD1	CASSQRTGWGDEQFF	TGTGCCAGCAGTCAAAGGACAGGGTGGGGGGATGAGCAGTTCTTC
TRBV3-1/TRBV3-2	NA	TRBJ1-6	TRBD1	CASSPRQGSSPLHF	TGTGCCAGCAGCCCCCGACAGGGCAGTTCACCCCTCCACTTT
TRBV6-2/TRBV6-3	NA	TRBJ2-3	NA	CASTPRGGDTDTQYF	TGTGCCAGCACCCCTAGGGGGGGGGACACAGATACGCAGTATTTT
TRBV11-2	NA	TRBJ1-5	NA	CASSPTAGPPQPQHF	TGTGCCAGCAGCCCCACGGCGGGCCCTCCCCAGCCCCAGCATTTT
TRBV15	NA	TRBJ1-4	NA	CATSPGRWGPINEKLFF	TGTGCCACCAGCCCGGGCAGGTGGGGCCCTATCAATGAAAAACTGTTTTTT
TRBV4-1	once	TRBJ2-5	NA	CASSLGQSQETQYF	TGCGCCAGCAGCCTAGGACAAAGCCAAGAGACCCAGTACTTC
TRBV19	NA	TRBJ2-2	TRBD2	CASGSGGTTGELFF	TGTGCCAGTGGGTCGGGGGGGACCACCGGGGAGCTGTTTTTT
TRBV6-5	few	TRBJ2-7	TRBD1	CASTLGAGGYEQYF	TGTGCCAGCACCCTGGGGGCAGGGGGCTACGAGCAGTACTTC
TRBV30	few	TRBJ1-3	TRBD1	CAWSRGQGRTIYF	TGTGCCTGGAGTCGTGGACAGGGTCGCACCATATATTTT
TRBV12-3/TRBV12-4	once	TRBJ2-3	TRBD2	CASLRGGTDTQYF	TGTGCCAGCTTGCGGGGGGGCACAGATACGCAGTATTTT
TRBV5-1	NA	TRBJ2-5	TRBD2	CASSPGTSGGASETQYF	TGCGCCAGCAGCCCGGGGACTAGCGGGGGGGCCTCGGAGACCCAGTACTTC
TRBV4-1	NA	TRBJ1-1	TRBD1	CASSQDGTGGTEAFF	TGCGCCAGCAGCCAAGATGGGACAGGGGGGACTGAAGCTTTCTTT
TRBV6-5	NA	TRBJ2-5	TRBD2	CASSYDLLAGEETQYF	TGTGCCAGCAGTTACGACCTTTTAGCGGGGGAAGAGACCCAGTACTTC
TRBV7-3	NA	TRBJ1-6	NA	CASSLGGLRSPLHF	TGTGCCAGCAGCCTCGGGGGATTGCGGTCACCCCTCCACTTT
TRBV6-5	NA	TRBJ1-2	NA	CASSRGGFDGYTF	TGTGCCAGCAGCCGGGGGGGGTTTGATGGCTACACCTTC
TRBV20-1	NA	TRBJ2-1	NA	CSASKGRVDEQFF	TGCAGTGCTAGTAAAGGCAGGGTGGATGAGCAGTTCTTC
TRBV7-2	NA	TRBJ1-2	NA	CASSLVGIYGYTF	TGTGCCAGCAGCTTAGTCGGGATTTATGGCTACACCTTC
TRBV3-1/TRBV3-2	NA	TRBJ2-7	TRBD2	CASSQEQRGARYEQYF	TGTGCCAGCAGCCAAGAGCAGCGGGGGGCCCGCTACGAGCAGTACTTC
TRBV11-2	few	TRBJ2-7	TRBD1	CASSLGTGVYEQYF	TGTGCCAGCAGCTTAGGTACAGGGGTGTACGAGCAGTACTTC
TRBV7-9	NA	TRBJ2-3	NA	CASSLNPRASTDTQYF	TGTGCCAGCAGCTTAAACCCCAGGGCTAGCACAGATACGCAGTATTTT